Listed here are 19 T cell receptor beta chains from one sample, sequenced in a study of blood T cell repertoires in COVID-19. The method was immunoSEQ multiplex PCR; TCRdb's version includes in-frame clones alone and lacks a portion of them. The repertoire has 150,000 to 200,000 clones, roughly 85% of them found once; the top ten carry roughly 8.6%. What was sequenced was peripheral blood. These receptors originate from a man in his 60s with acute or convalescent COVID-19.

This clone has a handful of counts. The chain has TRBV3-1 (or the pseudogene TRBV3-2) and TRBJ2-7; D possibly corresponds to TRBD1 (6 bases). From germline, CDR1 is LGHDT and CDR2 YNNKEL (reference sequence). The V end lost 4 bases, the J end lost 4 bases, and 29 bases lay between the germline ends. The CDR3 sequence is 19 residues long. In DNA, the CDR3 is TGTGCCAGCAGCCGACCAGCTGATACGGGACACCCGAACCCGTACGAGCAGTACTTC. The encoded protein is CASSRPADTGHPNPYEQYF.

This chain links TRBV5-1 with TRBJ2-1, with 7 bases matching TRBD1. The CDR3 spans 13 residues. Germline CDR1 and CDR2: SGHRS and YFSETQ. Trimming removed 4 bases from V and 14 bases from J; junction bases left unmatched: 12. CDR3 region: CASSEGQVPREFF. Written as DNA, the CDR3 is TGCGCCAGCAGCGAAGGACAGGTCCCGAGAGAGTTCTTC.

The V gene is TRBV7-6, the J gene TRBJ2-2; 8 positions match TRBD1. The CDR3 spans 14 residues. Losses at the gene ends were 2 bases for V and 7 bases for J; bases not matched to a gene: 3. The germline CDR1 and CDR2 sequences are SGHVS and FNYEAQ. Here the CDR3 reads CASSLRGTGGELFF. In nucleotides, the CDR3 is TGTGCCAGCAGCTTAAGGGGGACAGGCGGGGAGCTGTTTTTT.

The V gene is TRBV7-9, the J gene TRBJ1-1; possibly TRBD1 for D (5 bases). From germline, CDR1 is SEHNR and CDR2 FQNEAQ (reference sequence). The CDR3 loop spans 12 amino acids. V shed 5 bases and J shed 11 bases, with 15 bases lying between them. The DNA for the CDR3 is TGTGCCAGCAGCCCCGGGGGTAAAGGGGCTTTCTTT. It translates to CASSPGGKGAFF.

This clone showed up just once. The chain recombines TRBV18 with TRBJ2-3, with TRBD1 as a possible D gene (6 bases). Per germline, CDR1 KGHSH and CDR2 LQKENI. This CDR3 is 13 amino acids long. The V end lost 5 bases, the J end lost 6 bases, and 12 bases lay between the germline ends. The CDR3 loop is CASSGDTSDTQYF. DNA for the CDR3: TGTGCCAGCTCAGGGGACACGTCCGATACGCAGTATTTT.

This chain connects TRBV2 to TRBJ2-4; 11 nucleotides agree with TRBD2. From germline, CDR1 is SNHLY and CDR2 FYNNEI. The CDR3 extends over 17 amino acids. With 4 bases clipped from V and 8 bases from J, the junction kept 13 bases outside the gene matches. The CDR3 protein is CASSAGSGRGTGHIQYF. The CDR3 coding sequence is TGTGCCAGCAGTGCGGGTAGCGGGAGGGGAACGGGTCACATTCAGTACTTC.

The chain links TRBV2 to TRBJ1-6, with D possibly TRBD1 on 6 matching bases. This CDR3 has 16 residues. Germline CDR1 SNHLY, CDR2 FYNNEI. V lost 4 bases to trimming and J lost 5 bases, with 15 bases between them. CDR3 DNA: TGTGCCAGCAGTGTCCGGACAGTGAAAAATAATTCACCCCTCCACTTT. It specifies CASSVRTVKNNSPLHF. The full variable domain, its missing parts supplied by reference TRBV2 and TRBJ1-6, is EPEVTQTPSHQVTQMGQEVILRCVPISNHLYFYWYRQILGQKVEFLVSFYNNEISEKSEIFDDQFSVERPDGSNFTLKIRSTKLEDSAMYFCASSVRTVKNNSPLHFGNGTRLTVT.

The gene calls are TRBV5-1 and TRBJ1-3; D might be TRBD1 (6 bases). The CDR3 covers 14 residues. Trimming stripped 2 bases from V and 4 bases from J, with 10 bases between. Germline-derived CDR1 and CDR2 are SGHRS and YFSETQ. CDR3 in amino acids: CASSFGQSGNTIYF. The CDR3 region has the DNA TGCGCCAGCAGCTTCGGACAGTCCGGAAACACCATATATTTT.

V gene TRBV11-2 combines with J gene TRBJ1-5; weak D call: TRBD1 (5 bases). This CDR3 is 17 amino acids long. V lost 0 bases and J lost 2, with 14 bases in between. Germline V gene lookup returns CDR1 SGHAT and CDR2 FQNNGV. The CDR3 coding sequence is TGTGCCAGCAGCTTAGATGGGGGGGGTTCGGGCAATCAGCCCCAGCATTTT. It translates to CASSLDGGGSGNQPQHF.

The rearrangement uses TRBV2 and TRBJ2-3, with a weak D call TRBD2 (6 bases). The germline V gene has CDR1 SNHLY and CDR2 FYNNEI. Trimming removed 7 bases from V and 0 bases from J, with 11 bases in between. The CDR3 sequence is 14 residues long. CDR3 loop: CASMGGPSTDTQYF. The CDR3 nucleotides read TGTGCCAGCATGGGGGGACCTAGCACAGATACGCAGTATTTT.

The chain joins TRBV10-2 to TRBJ1-1; maybe TRBD1 (6 bases). V lost 6 bases and J 1 base, leaving 9 bases between the germline ends. This CDR3 region has 13 residues. The V gene's germline CDR1 is WSHSY and CDR2 SAAADI. DNA for the CDR3: TGCGCCAGCAGGGACAGACCGAACACTGAAGCTTTCTTT. Translated, it gives CASRDRPNTEAFF.

The V and J genes are TRBV25-1 and TRBJ1-4, with D hard to call. V gave up 2 bases and J gave up 5 bases, with 12 bases separating them. The CDR3 spans 15 residues. In germline, CDR1 is MGHDK, CDR2 SYGVNS. CDR3 sequence: CASSEREYPNEKLFF. The CDR3 DNA follows: TGTGCCAGCAGTGAAAGAGAGTATCCAAATGAAAAACTGTTTTTT.

A single count supports this clone. The V and J genes are TRBV5-1 and TRBJ2-7; TRBD2 aligns across 13 bases. Germline CDR1 and CDR2: SGHRS and YFSETQ. The CDR3 is 17 amino acids. The V gene end was trimmed by 3 bases and the J gene end by 2 bases; junction bases not matched to a gene: 8. Written as DNA, the CDR3 is TGCGCCAGCAGCTCGCCACTAGCGGGAGGGCATCCCTACGAGCAGTACTTC. Its protein is CASSSPLAGGHPYEQYF. The variable domain in full, completed from reference TRBV5-1 and TRBJ2-7, reads KAGVTQTPRYLIKTRGQQVTLSCSPISGHRSVSWYQQTPGQGLQFLFEYFSETQRNKGNFPGRFSGRQFSNSRSEMNVSTLELGDSALYLCASSSPLAGGHPYEQYFGPGTRLTVT.

The gene calls are TRBV14 and TRBJ2-7; TRBD2 matches 13 bases. This CDR3 comprises 16 residues. The ends lost 2 bases at V and 5 bases at J; junction bases unmatched: 6. The germline CDR1 and CDR2 sequences are SGHDN and FVKESK. The CDR3 nucleotides are TGTGCCAGCAGCCAACAAACTGGACTAGCGGGGGACGAGCAGTACTTC. This translates into CASSQQTGLAGDEQYF.

The CDR3 loop is CASSLRTGAYNEQFF. CDR3 nucleotides: TGCGCCAGCAGCTTGAGGACAGGGGCCTACAATGAGCAGTTCTTC. This chain links TRBV5-1 with TRBJ2-1, with 9 nucleotides matching TRBD1. J was trimmed by 2 bases and V by 1 base; bases with no gene match: 1. The CDR3 is 15 amino acids. From germline, CDR1 is SGHRS and CDR2 YFSETQ.

This chain connects TRBV28 to TRBJ2-1, with D possibly matching TRBD2 (5 bases). Trimming pared 6 bases from V and 6 bases from J, leaving 18 bases between. Germline V gene sequence: CDR1 MDHEN, CDR2 SYDVKM. The CDR3 is 15 amino acids. CDR3 bases: TGTGCCAGCAGGGGCCTTGGGCTAGCCGGCAATGAGCAGTTCTTC. Residues: CASRGLGLAGNEQFF.

This clone has only a few counts. The chain is built from TRBV2 and TRBJ1-5; 7 nucleotides match TRBD1. Germline CDR1 and CDR2: SNHLY and FYNNEI. With 6 bases clipped from V and 11 bases from J, the junction kept 13 bases outside the gene matches. This CDR3 has 14 residues. CDR3 sequence (DNA): TGTGCCAGCAGGGTCGGACAGGTTTGGGGGACCCAGCATTTT. The encoded protein is CASRVGQVWGTQHF.

Note on this clone: This same CDR3 is encoded by further DNA sequences in the sample. The CDR3 is CASSPQAEAYGYTF. Here the CDR3 DNA reads TGTGCCAGCTCACCACAGGCAGAGGCGTATGGCTACACCTTC. The chain has TRBV18 and TRBJ1-2; D is uncertain. This CDR3 comprises 14 residues. Germline V gene data show CDR1 as KGHSH and CDR2 as LQKENI. The V end was cut by 1 base, the J end by 5 bases, with 11 bases between.

This clone showed up just once. The V and J genes are TRBV5-4 and TRBJ1-2; D may be TRBD1 (5 bases). This CDR3 has 15 amino acids. Per germline, CDR1 SGHNT and CDR2 YYREEE (reference sequence). The ends were cut back, 0 bases at V and 8 bases at J, with 17 bases in the middle. The CDR3 DNA reads as TGTGCCAGCAGCTTGGACTTAGGCAGGGCTCGCGGCTACACCTTC. Translation gives CASSLDLGRARGYTF.